A single sample is the source of the 8 T cell receptor beta chains below, sequenced in a study of CD8 T cells in Susac syndrome. After extraction with the RNeasy kit, about 0.45 to 1 ug of the RNA was reverse transcribed using random hexamers. TCRdb analysed the immunoSEQ multiplex PCR reads with MiXCR anew, one entry per CDR3 protein. The table has around 270,000 distinct CDR3 sequences, about 89% seen once. Sequenced material: CD8+ T cells from PBMCs. These receptors were taken from a human donor with multiple sclerosis.

The J gene is TRBJ2-7, the V gene TRBV28; 8 nucleotides agree with TRBD1. The germline V gene has CDR1 MDHEN and CDR2 SYDVKM. The CDR3 loop spans 15 amino acids. V was clipped by 6 bases and J by 0 bases; unmatched bases: 7. For the CDR3, the DNA is TGTGCCAGCAGGGAGGACAGGGCCGGCTCCTACGAGCAGTACTTC. Encoded protein: CASREDRAGSYEQYF.

The rearrangement joins TRBV27 to TRBJ2-2, with D unclear. Germline-derived CDR1 and CDR2 are MNHEY and SMNVEV (reference sequence). The ends were cut back, 2 bases at V and 6 bases at J, with 13 bases in the middle. The CDR3 contains 15 residues. Written as DNA, the CDR3 is TGTGCCAGCAGTTTAATGCGGCTAGGCGCCGGGGAGCTGTTTTTT. This codes for CASSLMRLGAGELFF.

The chain links TRBV12-3 or TRBV12-4 to TRBJ2-7; 8 nucleotides match TRBD2. This CDR3 spans 16 amino acids. The V segment lost 5 bases and the J segment 7 bases; nucleotides outside the gene matches: 16. CDR3 in DNA: TGTGCCAGCAGTCTCTCGGGGGGGCGAGTCGAGGTGGAGCAGTACTTC. It is translated as CASSLSGGRVEVEQYF.

The chain couples TRBV27 to TRBJ1-2; 8 bases are a match to TRBD1. J was trimmed by 3 bases and V by 6 bases; bases with no gene match: 9. There are 15 residues in the CDR3. Germline-derived CDR1 and CDR2 are MNHEY and SMNVEV (reference sequence). The CDR3 here is CASRDRGASDYGYTF. CDR3 sequence (DNA): TGTGCCAGCAGAGACAGGGGCGCTTCGGACTATGGCTACACCTTC.

V is TRBV4-3 and J is TRBJ2-7, with 7 bases that match TRBD1. This CDR3 is 19 amino acids long. Trimming cost V 1 base and J 0 bases; bases outside gene matches: 15. CDR1 LGHNA and CDR2 YSLEER come from the germline V gene. The CDR3 coding sequence is TGCGCCAGCAGCCAAGGTGTAGGGGGCGACCCACTTTACTCCTACGAGCAGTACTTC. This sequence encodes CASSQGVGGDPLYSYEQYF.

The chain has TRBV9 and TRBJ1-1, with D possibly TRBD1 on 6 matching bases. Looked up from germline, CDR1 is SGDLS and CDR2 is YYNGEE. CDR3 length equals 13 residues. V lost 0 bases to trimming and J lost 8 bases, with 11 bases between them. CDR3 residues: CASSVEGVKEAFF. CDR3 bases: TGTGCCAGCAGCGTAGAGGGGGTTAAGGAAGCTTTCTTT. Looking up the rest from reference TRBV9 and TRBJ1-1 gives the full variable domain: DSGVTQTPKHLITATGQRVTLRCSPRSGDLSVYWYQQSLDQGLQFLIQYYNGEERAKGNILERFSAQQFPDLHSELNLSSLELGDSALYFCASSVEGVKEAFFGQGTRLTVV.

CDR3 DNA: TGTGCCTGGAGTCCCGGGACAGGGACCGGTGAAGCTTTCTTT. The encoded protein is CAWSPGTGTGEAFF. The chain uses TRBV30 and TRBJ1-1; 9 bases match TRBD1. V lost 2 bases to trimming and J lost 7 bases; unmatched junction nucleotides: 8. Germline loops: CDR1 GTSNPN, CDR2 SVGIG (reference sequence). The CDR3 loop spans 14 amino acids.

This clonotype was detected once. J is TRBJ1-5 and V is TRBV28; tentatively, D is TRBD1 (6 bases). CDR3 length equals 16 residues. CDR1 is MDHEN, CDR2 SYDVKM, per germline. The ends were cut back, 10 bases at V and 1 base at J, with 20 bases in the middle. Here the CDR3 reads CATIVRGGESNQPQHF. CDR3 nucleotide sequence: TGTGCCACCATCGTCAGGGGAGGCGAAAGCAATCAGCCCCAGCATTTT.